This TCR beta chain was captured by sequencing in a study of CXCR3-negative and CXCR3-positive naive CD8 T cells. General study findings and limits: Diversity was high in both naive subsets and much lower in memory cells.

With UMI labels, 5' RACE was used to prepare the TRB cDNA libraries. TCRdb re-called the 5' RACE reads, yielding one record per CDR3 amino acid sequence without DNA. The listing contains approximately 41,000 distinct CDR3 sequences. Details on this clonotype: Antigen unknown.

Germline V gives CDR1 SEHNR, CDR2 FQNEAQ (reference sequence). This CDR3 has 15 amino acids. This rearrangement joins TRBV7-9 to TRBJ2-1. Sequenced material: memory CD8+ T cells from blood. The receptor was isolated from a human donor in good health. Some clones in this sample may be carry-over from other donors' samples. This CDR3 is CASSLTQMGINEQFF.